This TCR beta chain was profiled in a study of shared clonotypes between healthy human individuals. The repertoire was sequenced with immunoSEQ multiplex PCR; TCRdb's copy has only in-frame clones and lacks some. This table holds around 1.9 million clones, under 95% found once. This CDR3 is built from 18 residues. Trimming cost V 1 base and J 6 bases; bases outside gene matches: 11. Germline V gene lookup returns CDR1 LGHNA and CDR2 YNFKEQ. Naive-designated CD8 cells lacked CD45RO, were positively enriched for CCR7, and omitted terminally differentiated effector memory CD45RA+ cells. This clonotype originated in a man between 18 and 35 years old in good health. Some clones in this sample may be carry-over from other donors' samples. The V call is TRBV4-2, the J call TRBJ2-2; 10 bases are shared with TRBD1. The sequenced material came from naive CD8+ T cells from PBMCs. In DNA form, the CDR3 reads TGTGCCAGCAGCCAAGTAGGGACAGGGGAAGGCATAGCCGGGGAGCTGTTTTTT. Translation gives CASSQVGTGEGIAGELFF.